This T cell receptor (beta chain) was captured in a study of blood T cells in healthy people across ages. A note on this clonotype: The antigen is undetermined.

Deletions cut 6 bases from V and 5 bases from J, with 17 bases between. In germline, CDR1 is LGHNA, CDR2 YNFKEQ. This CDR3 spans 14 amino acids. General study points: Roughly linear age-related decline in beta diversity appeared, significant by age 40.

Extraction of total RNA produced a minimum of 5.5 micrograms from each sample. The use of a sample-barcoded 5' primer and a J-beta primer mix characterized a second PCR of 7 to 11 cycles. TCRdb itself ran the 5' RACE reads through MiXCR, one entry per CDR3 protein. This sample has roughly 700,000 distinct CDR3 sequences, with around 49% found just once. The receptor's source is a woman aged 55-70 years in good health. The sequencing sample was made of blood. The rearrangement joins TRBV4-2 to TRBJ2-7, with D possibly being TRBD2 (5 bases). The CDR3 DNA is TGTGCCAGCAGTTCCACAACTAGTAGCGACGAGCAGTACTTC. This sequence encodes CASSSTTSSDEQYF.